This T cell receptor beta chain was identified in a study of cytomegalovirus exposure and HLA in healthy donors. With V trimmed by 6 bases and J by 16 bases, 7 bases remained unmatched. The CDR3 loop spans 11 amino acids. Germline values: CDR1 ENHRY, CDR2 SYGVKD. Sequencing was performed with immunoSEQ multiplex PCR; in TCRdb, only in-frame clones are kept and a portion is missing. There are 60,000 to 70,000 clones in the sample; over 90% occur only once, and approximately 5.3% lies in the top ten. Sequenced material: PBMCs. The sequence was collected from a young man in good health and CMV-seropositive. The genes are TRBV10-3 and TRBJ2-1; 9 bases are a match to TRBD2. The CDR3 bases are TGTGCCATCAGGAGTGAGCGGGAGGCCTTCTTC. It specifies CAIRSEREAFF.